Following are 28 T cell receptor beta chains from one sample sequenced in a study of beta chain features in type 1 diabetes. All of the isolated RNA was reverse transcribed, so expressed TCRB transcripts were sequenced. Assay used: immunoSEQ multiplex PCR; TCRdb lists only in-frame clones, some missing. The repertoire holds more than 85,000 clones, with under 40% as singletons. The material sequenced was stem cell memory CD4+ T cells from blood. The receptors shown here come from a woman aged 18-29 years in good health.

The CDR3 sequence is CASSPGTSGTPEQFF. CDR3 sequence (DNA): TGTGCCAGCAGCCCTGGGACTAGCGGGACACCTGAGCAGTTCTTC. V usage is TRBV7-2 and J usage is TRBJ2-1; 13 bases line up with TRBD2. The germline gives CDR1 SGHTA, CDR2 FQGNSA. The CDR3 has 15 amino acids. Unmatched junction bases numbered 7, after V lost 5 bases and J lost 9 bases.

The rearrangement joins TRBV5-8 to TRBJ2-1; TRBD2 matches at 10 bases. The V and J ends lost 0 bases and 0 bases, in that order; junction bases with no gene match: 6. Germline values: CDR1 SGHTS, CDR2 YDEGEE. The CDR3 is 18 amino acids. CDR3 coding DNA: TGTGCCAGCAGCTTGGGGGCTAGCGGGAGATACTCCTACAATGAGCAGTTCTTC. Amino acids: CASSLGASGRYSYNEQFF.

The chain has TRBV4-2 and TRBJ2-3; 8 positions agree with TRBD2. V lost 5 bases, J lost 5 bases, and 12 bases stayed unmatched. CDR1 is LGHNA, CDR2 YNFKEQ, per germline. The CDR3 sequence is 16 residues long. Here the CDR3 DNA reads TGTGCCAGCAGCGGGGAAATCGGGAGGGCCAAAGATACGCAGTATTTT. Translation: CASSGEIGRAKDTQYF.

V usage is TRBV2 and J usage is TRBJ1-5, with 7 bases lining up with TRBD1. Germline V gene lookup returns CDR1 SNHLY and CDR2 FYNNEI. With V trimmed by 6 bases and J by 6 bases, 5 bases remained unmatched. This CDR3 comprises 13 residues. This CDR3 is CASSRDSGQPQHF. The CDR3 nucleotides read TGTGCCAGCAGCCGGGACAGTGGTCAGCCCCAGCATTTT.

There are a few counts of this clone. The chain joins TRBV29-1 to TRBJ2-1, with a weak D call TRBD2 (7 bases). V was pared by 4 bases and J by 1 base, with 20 bases between. The CDR3 runs to 17 residues. Germline-derived CDR1 and CDR2 are SQVTM and ANQGSEA. The CDR3 loop is CSVVRGGTRSSYNEQFF. CDR3 DNA: TGCAGCGTTGTTAGGGGGGGGACGAGAAGTTCCTACAATGAGCAGTTCTTC.

The rearrangement uses TRBV29-1 and TRBJ2-3; TRBD2 agrees at 8 bases. V gave up 7 bases and J gave up 6 bases; unmatched junction bases: 9. The germline CDR1 and CDR2 sequences are SQVTM and ANQGSEA. CDR3 length: 13 residues. The CDR3 coding sequence is TGCAGCGGAAAGCGGGGGTCTAGGGATACGCAGTATTTT. It translates to CSGKRGSRDTQYF.

The chain combines TRBV4-2 with TRBJ2-4, with 7 bases aligning to TRBD1. The CDR3 covers 14 residues. Trimming took 0 bases from V and 9 from J; bases not matched to a gene: 5. Germline CDR1 reads LGHNA; CDR2 reads YNFKEQ. The CDR3 bases are TGTGCCAGCAGCCAAGATCGGGACAGCACCATTCAGTACTTC. It yields the protein CASSQDRDSTIQYF.

V gene TRBV28 combines with J gene TRBJ1-2; D not resolved. This CDR3 spans 12 amino acids. Trimming took off 5 bases at V and 1 base at J, with 5 bases between the two ends. Looked up from germline, CDR1 is MDHEN and CDR2 is SYDVKM. The CDR3 DNA sequence: TGTGCCAGCAGTCTCCGTAACTATGGCTACACCTTC. Protein: CASSLRNYGYTF.

The V and J genes are TRBV7-2 and TRBJ2-5; no clear D. The germline V gene has CDR1 SGHTA and CDR2 FQGNSA. The CDR3 has 14 amino acids. V was pared by 1 base and J by 6 bases, with 12 bases between. The CDR3 DNA reads TGTGCCAGCAGCTTAGGGGCGAAAGTACAGACCCAGTACTTC. Translating it yields CASSLGAKVQTQYF.

The chain couples TRBV28 to TRBJ1-3; 7 bases align to TRBD1. V gave up 3 bases and J gave up 9 bases; unmatched junction bases: 14. Germline values: CDR1 MDHEN, CDR2 SYDVKM. This CDR3 contains 16 residues. The CDR3 sequence: CASSFGVTGIVTTIYF. The CDR3 nucleotides are TGTGCCAGCAGTTTTGGGGTGACAGGGATTGTTACCACCATATATTTT. Using reference TRBV28 and TRBJ1-3 for the parts outside the CDR3, the full variable domain is DVKVTQSSRYLVKRTGEKVFLECVQDMDHENMFWYRQDPGLGLRLIYFSYDVKMKEKGDIPEGYSVSREKKERFSLILESASTNQTSMYLCASSFGVTGIVTTIYFGEGSWLTVV.

This chain connects TRBV6-5 to TRBJ2-5; perhaps TRBD2 as D (6 bases). V was clipped by 4 bases and J by 7 bases, with 16 bases between them. This CDR3 is 14 amino acids long. The germline V gene encodes CDR1 MNHEY and CDR2 SVGAGI. The CDR3 nucleotides read TGTGCCAGCAGTTCCCTGAAGGGAGGATGGACCCAGTACTTC. It codes for CASSSLKGGWTQYF.

The gene calls are TRBV7-2 and TRBJ1-2; 9 nucleotides agree with TRBD1. Germline-derived CDR1 and CDR2 are SGHTA and FQGNSA. CDR3 length: 15 amino acids. Losses at the gene ends were 0 bases for V and 4 bases for J; bases not matched to a gene: 3. For the CDR3, the DNA is TGTGCCAGCAGCTTAGCGGACAGGGGTTTCTATGGCTACACCTTC. Protein: CASSLADRGFYGYTF.

The chain has TRBV11-2 and TRBJ2-7; 10 positions agree with TRBD2. The V and J ends lost 5 bases and 2 bases, in that order; junction bases with no gene match: 6. This CDR3 comprises 15 residues. From germline, CDR1 is SGHAT and CDR2 FQNNGV. CDR3 DNA sequence: TGTGCCAGCAGCGGCACCGGGACTAGCGCCTACGAGCAGTACTTC. Translation gives CASSGTGTSAYEQYF.

This clone turned up a few times. The chain has TRBV5-1 and TRBJ1-4; TRBD1 is a possible D gene (5 bases). The CDR3 consists of 17 residues. CDR1 is SGHRS and CDR2 is YFSETQ in the germline V gene. The V gene lost 4 bases and the J gene lost 1 base, with 17 bases spanning the gap. The CDR3 DNA follows: TGCGCCAGCAGCCCAGACGGGGGTTCAGTAACTAATGAAAAACTGTTTTTT. It yields the protein CASSPDGGSVTNEKLFF.

The chain carries TRBV30 and TRBJ2-7; a possible D gene is TRBD2 (5 bases). Trimming removed 0 bases at V and 5 bases at J, with 8 bases between. The CDR3 consists of 12 residues. Germline CDR1 GTSNPN, CDR2 SVGIG (reference sequence). In DNA, the CDR3 is TGTGCCTGGAGTGTGCTCGGGAACGAGCAGTACTTC. Its protein is CAWSVLGNEQYF.

This clone has just one count. This chain connects TRBV11-2 to TRBJ1-1; D perhaps matches TRBD1 (5 bases). This CDR3 is 14 amino acids long. In germline, CDR1 is SGHAT, CDR2 FQNNGV. V was trimmed by 0 bases and J by 4 bases, leaving 9 bases between them. In DNA form, the CDR3 reads TGTGCCAGCAGCTTAGACAGGGCCGGCACTGAAGCTTTCTTT. It encodes CASSLDRAGTEAFF.

This chain links TRBV6-6 with TRBJ1-2; possible D gene TRBD1, 5 bases. Trimming cost V 2 bases and J 8 bases, with 18 bases left between them. CDR1 is MNHNY, CDR2 SVGAGI, per germline (reference sequence). The CDR3 consists of 15 residues. CDR3 amino acids: CASSYILTVNEGYTF. The CDR3 nucleotides are TGTGCCAGCAGTTACATACTGACAGTGAATGAGGGCTACACCTTC.

The chain recombines TRBV7-6 with TRBJ2-1; 8 bases are a match to TRBD2. With 5 bases clipped from V and 10 bases from J, the junction kept 13 bases outside the gene matches. Germline V gene lookup returns CDR1 SGHVS and CDR2 FNYEAQ. The CDR3 covers 15 residues. CDR3 sequence (DNA): TGTGCCAGCAGCCCCAAATCGGGGGGGAGAGGCGAGCAGTTCTTC. Translated: CASSPKSGGRGEQFF.

This clone was counted between two and nine times. V usage is TRBV30 and J usage is TRBJ2-1; TRBD2 aligns across 9 bases. V lost 2 bases, J lost 7 bases, and 9 bases stayed unmatched. The CDR3 spans 15 residues. CDR1 is GTSNPN and CDR2 is SVGIG in the germline V gene (reference sequence). CDR3 sequence: CAWSLGLARPNEQFF. CDR3 nucleotide sequence: TGTGCCTGGAGTCTCGGACTAGCGCGACCGAATGAGCAGTTCTTC.

This rearrangement joins TRBV6-1 to TRBJ1-5; TRBD1 might be the D (5 bases). The CDR3 contains 12 residues. Germline V CDR1 and CDR2: MNHNS, SASEGT. V was shortened by 11 bases and J by 11 bases, with 19 bases between the two germline ends. The CDR3 protein is CAAGPGIVTQHF. The CDR3 DNA reads as TGTGCCGCGGGGCCAGGAATCGTTACCCAGCATTTT.

The sample holds a few counts of this clone. The chain uses TRBV5-1 and TRBJ2-7; D is possibly TRBD1 (6 bases). CDR1 SGHRS and CDR2 YFSETQ come from the germline V gene. V lost 4 bases to trimming and J lost 3 bases, with 14 bases between them. CDR3 length: 14 residues. The CDR3 sequence is CASSQGTAVYEQYF. Here the CDR3 DNA reads TGCGCCAGCAGCCAGGGGACCGCCGTCTACGAGCAGTACTTC.

This clone has more than one count but fewer than ten. This chain links TRBV11-2 with TRBJ2-7, with 10 bases lining up with TRBD2. The V and J ends lost 5 bases and 9 bases, in that order; junction bases with no gene match: 13. The CDR3 length is 15 residues. In germline, CDR1 is SGHAT, CDR2 FQNNGV. CDR3 DNA sequence: TGTGCCAGCAGCCAACTAGCGGGAACCTTGATTGGGCAGTACTTC. This encodes CASSQLAGTLIGQYF. Full variable domain (rest looked up from reference TRBV11-2 and TRBJ2-7): EAGVAQSPRYKIIEKRQSVAFWCNPISGHATLYWYQQILGQGPKLLIQFQNNGVVDDSQLPKDRFSAERLKGVDSTLKIQPAKLEDSAVYLCASSQLAGTLIGQYFGPGTRLTVT.

This clone was detected once. The CDR3 region is CASSFISGSPYEQYF. CDR3 sequence (DNA): TGTGCCAGCAGTTTTATTAGCGGGAGCCCCTACGAGCAGTACTTC. The rearrangement joins TRBV28 to TRBJ2-5; 9 nucleotides line up with TRBD2. The DNA matches TRBJ2-7 better at its end, which makes the J call doubtful. The CDR3 is 15 residues long. Germline-derived CDR1 and CDR2 are MDHEN and SYDVKM.

The chain combines TRBV7-2 with TRBJ2-1; D possibly corresponds to TRBD1 (6 bases). V dropped 0 bases and J dropped 5 bases, with 11 bases sitting between them. The germline V gene has CDR1 SGHTA and CDR2 FQGNSA. The CDR3 length is 15 residues. The CDR3 region is CASSLASQGHNEQFF. Here the CDR3 DNA reads TGTGCCAGCAGCTTAGCATCACAGGGCCACAATGAGCAGTTCTTC. The entire variable domain, with the rest obtained from reference TRBV7-2 and TRBJ2-1, is as follows: GAGVSQSPSNKVTEKGKDVELRCDPISGHTALYWYRQSLGQGLEFLIYFQGNSAPDKSGLPSDRFSAERTGGSVSTLTIQRTQQEDSAVYLCASSLASQGHNEQFFGPGTRLTVL.

V usage is TRBV18 and J usage is TRBJ2-3; 9 bases align to TRBD2. After removal of 0 bases from V and 1 base from J, the junction contained 2 bases not matched to a gene. The CDR3 runs 16 residues. Germline V gene sequence: CDR1 KGHSH, CDR2 LQKENI. The CDR3 coding sequence is TGTGCCAGCTCACCACCCGCGGGAGGGGGCACAGATACGCAGTATTTT. Translated, it gives CASSPPAGGGTDTQYF.

In its sample, this clone was seen a few times. The chain joins TRBV4-2 to TRBJ2-1; 8 bases line up with TRBD2. V shed 4 bases, J shed 4 bases, and the junction held 3 bases outside the gene matches. CDR1 is LGHNA and CDR2 is YNFKEQ in the germline V gene. The CDR3 extends over 14 amino acids. CDR3 residues: CASSPGTSYNEQFF. CDR3 in DNA: TGTGCCAGCAGCCCGGGGACTAGTTACAATGAGCAGTTCTTC.

The chain links TRBV6-1 to TRBJ2-1; the match to TRBD1 covers 7 bases. CDR3 length: 12 amino acids. Per the germline V gene, CDR1 is MNHNS and CDR2 is SASEGT. Germline trimming cut 7 bases from V and 13 bases from J; bases unmatched to any gene: 10. The CDR3 coding sequence is TGTGCCAGCACCGGACCCGACAGGGTACAGTTCTTC. This encodes CASTGPDRVQFF.

This sequence joins TRBV6-5 and TRBJ1-2; 7 bases align to TRBD1. The CDR3 extends over 14 amino acids. CDR1 is MNHEY, CDR2 SVGAGI, per germline. Trimming removed 2 bases from V and 7 bases from J; junction bases left unmatched: 7. The CDR3 nucleotides read TGTGCCAGCAGTTACAGGGACCGACAGGGTGGCTACACCTTC. Protein: CASSYRDRQGGYTF.